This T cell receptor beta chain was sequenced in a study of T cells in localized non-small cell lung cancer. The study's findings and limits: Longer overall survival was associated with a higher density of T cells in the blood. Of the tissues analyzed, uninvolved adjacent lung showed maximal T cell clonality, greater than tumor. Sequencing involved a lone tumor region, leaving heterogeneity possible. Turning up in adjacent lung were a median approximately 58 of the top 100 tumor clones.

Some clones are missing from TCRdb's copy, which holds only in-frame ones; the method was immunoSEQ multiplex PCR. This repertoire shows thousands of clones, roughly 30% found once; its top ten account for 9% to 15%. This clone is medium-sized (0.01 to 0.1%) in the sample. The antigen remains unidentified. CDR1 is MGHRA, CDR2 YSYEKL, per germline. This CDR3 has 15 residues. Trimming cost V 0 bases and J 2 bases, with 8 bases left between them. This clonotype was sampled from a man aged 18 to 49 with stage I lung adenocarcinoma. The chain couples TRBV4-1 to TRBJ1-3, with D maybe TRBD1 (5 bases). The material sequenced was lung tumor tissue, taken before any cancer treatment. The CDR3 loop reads CASSQEWGAGNTIYF. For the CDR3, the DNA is TGCGCCAGCAGCCAAGAGTGGGGGGCTGGAAACACCATATATTTT.